The following is a T cell receptor beta chain sequence with its context. One end of the junction does not line up with germline, which may come from a read error. Study processing details: Estimates of nucleated cell counts were drawn from the amplification of reference gene primers. Repertoires were generated with immunoSEQ multiplex PCR, while TCRdb's copy carries only in-frame clones and drops some. V and J calls plus clone size are reproduced from that table; the DNA served to infer D and trimming. The sample includes hundreds of thousands of clones, about nine tenths of them seen just once. The CDR3 loop spans 13 amino acids. CDR1 is SNHLY, CDR2 FYNNEI, per germline. This entry belongs to a study of blood T cell repertoires in COVID-19. Study in general: Samples of COVID-19 (acute and convalescent) were obtained from the United States, Italy and Spain. PBMCs, B-cell-depleted T cells, or T cells provided the cDNA or gDNA that made up the material.

Material for sequencing was peripheral blood. The TCR originated in a woman aged 45-59 years who had recovered from COVID-19. This chain uses TRBV2 with TRBJ1-1; no reliable D call. CDR3 DNA: TGTGCCAGCAGTTTCGACGGCAACACTAAAGCTTTCTTT. Translated: CASSFDGNTKAFF.